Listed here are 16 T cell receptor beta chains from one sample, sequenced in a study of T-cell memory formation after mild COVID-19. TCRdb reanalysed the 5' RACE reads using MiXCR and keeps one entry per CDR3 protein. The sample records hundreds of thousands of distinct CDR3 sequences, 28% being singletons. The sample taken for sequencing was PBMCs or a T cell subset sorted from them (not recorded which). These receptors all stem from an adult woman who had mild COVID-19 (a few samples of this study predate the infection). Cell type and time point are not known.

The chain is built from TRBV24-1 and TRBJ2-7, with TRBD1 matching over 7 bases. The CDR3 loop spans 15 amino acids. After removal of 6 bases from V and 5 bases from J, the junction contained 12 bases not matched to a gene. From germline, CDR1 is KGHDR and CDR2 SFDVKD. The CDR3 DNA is TGTGCCACCAGTATAGGGGACAGCCCGTGGGACGAGCAGTACTTC. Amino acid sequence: CATSIGDSPWDEQYF.

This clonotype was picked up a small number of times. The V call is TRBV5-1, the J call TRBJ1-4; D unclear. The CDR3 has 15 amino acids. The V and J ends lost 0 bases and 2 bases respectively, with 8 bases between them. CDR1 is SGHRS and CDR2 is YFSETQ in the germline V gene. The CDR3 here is CASSLVPGTNEKLFF. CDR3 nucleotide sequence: TGCGCCAGCAGCTTGGTCCCCGGGACTAATGAAAAACTGTTTTTT.

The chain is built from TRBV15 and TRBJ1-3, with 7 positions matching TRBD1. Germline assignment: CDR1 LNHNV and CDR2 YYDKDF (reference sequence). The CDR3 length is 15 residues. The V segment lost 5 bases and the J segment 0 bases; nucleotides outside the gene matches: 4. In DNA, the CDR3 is TGTGCCACCAGCCCGGGACAGATCTCTGGAAACACCATATATTTT. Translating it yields CATSPGQISGNTIYF.

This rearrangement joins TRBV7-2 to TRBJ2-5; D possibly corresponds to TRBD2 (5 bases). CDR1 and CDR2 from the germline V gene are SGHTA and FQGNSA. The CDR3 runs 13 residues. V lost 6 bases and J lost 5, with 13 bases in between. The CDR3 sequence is CASSFSEMETQYF. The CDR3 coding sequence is TGTGCCAGCAGTTTTAGCGAGATGGAGACCCAGTACTTC.

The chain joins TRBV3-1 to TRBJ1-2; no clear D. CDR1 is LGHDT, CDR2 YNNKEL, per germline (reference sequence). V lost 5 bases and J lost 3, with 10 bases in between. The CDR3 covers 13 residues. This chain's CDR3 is CASSVSHDYGYTF. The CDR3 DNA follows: TGTGCCAGCAGCGTTTCCCATGACTATGGCTACACCTTC.

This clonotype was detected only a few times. The CDR3 nucleotides are TGTGCCAGCGAACCGGGACTAGCCAAATTGTGGGACATTCAGTACTTC. This encodes CASEPGLAKLWDIQYF. The chain combines TRBV25-1 with TRBJ2-4; 9 bases match TRBD2. After removal of 8 bases from V and 8 bases from J, the junction contained 16 bases not matched to a gene. Germline V gives CDR1 MGHDK, CDR2 SYGVNS. The CDR3 covers 16 residues.

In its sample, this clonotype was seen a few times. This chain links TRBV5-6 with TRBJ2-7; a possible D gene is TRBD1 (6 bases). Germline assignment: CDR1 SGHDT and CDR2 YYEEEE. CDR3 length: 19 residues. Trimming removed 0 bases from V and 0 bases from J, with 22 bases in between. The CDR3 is CASSLGGWKGHLSSYEQYF. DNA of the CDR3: TGTGCCAGCAGCTTGGGGGGATGGAAGGGACACTTGAGCTCCTACGAGCAGTACTTC.

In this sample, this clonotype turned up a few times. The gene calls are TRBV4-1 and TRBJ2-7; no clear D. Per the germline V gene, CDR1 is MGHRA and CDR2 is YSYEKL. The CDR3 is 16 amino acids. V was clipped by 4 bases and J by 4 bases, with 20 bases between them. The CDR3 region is CASSLGSSARVYEQYF. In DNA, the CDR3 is TGCGCCAGCAGCCTGGGTTCCAGCGCTCGGGTGTACGAGCAGTACTTC.

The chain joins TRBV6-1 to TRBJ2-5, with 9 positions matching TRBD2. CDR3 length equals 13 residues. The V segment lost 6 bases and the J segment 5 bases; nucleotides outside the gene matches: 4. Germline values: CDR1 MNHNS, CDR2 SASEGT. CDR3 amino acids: CASRSGLAETQYF. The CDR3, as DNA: TGTGCCAGCAGATCGGGACTAGCCGAGACCCAGTACTTC.

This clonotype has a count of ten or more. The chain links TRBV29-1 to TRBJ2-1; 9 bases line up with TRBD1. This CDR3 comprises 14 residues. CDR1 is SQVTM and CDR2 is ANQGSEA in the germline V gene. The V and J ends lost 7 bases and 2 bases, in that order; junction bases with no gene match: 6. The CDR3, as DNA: TGCAGCGGGGGGACAGGGAGTACCTACAATGAGCAGTTCTTC. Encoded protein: CSGGTGSTYNEQFF.

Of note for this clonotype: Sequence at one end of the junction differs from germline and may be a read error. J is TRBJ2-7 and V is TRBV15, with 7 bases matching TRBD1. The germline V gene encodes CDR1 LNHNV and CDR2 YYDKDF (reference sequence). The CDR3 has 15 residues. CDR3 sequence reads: CATSREGASYYEQYF. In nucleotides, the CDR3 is TGTGCCACCAGCCGAGAGGGGGCTAGCTACTACGAGCAGTACTTC.

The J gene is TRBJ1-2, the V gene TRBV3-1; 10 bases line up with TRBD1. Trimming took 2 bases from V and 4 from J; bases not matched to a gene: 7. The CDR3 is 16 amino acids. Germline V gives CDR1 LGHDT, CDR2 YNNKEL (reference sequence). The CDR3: CASSQPGRTGGYGYTF. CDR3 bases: TGTGCCAGCAGCCAACCCGGGCGGACAGGGGGCTATGGCTACACCTTC.

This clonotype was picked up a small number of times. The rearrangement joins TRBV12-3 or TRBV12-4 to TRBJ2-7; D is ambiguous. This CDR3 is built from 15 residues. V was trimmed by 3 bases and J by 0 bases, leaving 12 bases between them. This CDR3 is CASSFYDAGSYEQYF. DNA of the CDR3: TGTGCCAGCAGTTTTTATGACGCAGGCTCCTACGAGCAGTACTTC.

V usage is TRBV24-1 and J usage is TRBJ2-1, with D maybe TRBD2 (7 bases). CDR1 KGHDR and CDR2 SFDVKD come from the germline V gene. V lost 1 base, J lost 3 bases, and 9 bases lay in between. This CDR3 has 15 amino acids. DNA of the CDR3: TGTGCCACCAGTGATTTAGGGGGGGTCTACAATGAGCAGTTCTTC. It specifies CATSDLGGVYNEQFF.

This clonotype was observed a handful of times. CDR3 residues: CASSLTMLANEQFF. In nucleotides, the CDR3 is TGTGCCAGCAGCTTGACGATGCTAGCGAATGAGCAGTTCTTC. The chain joins TRBV7-2 to TRBJ2-1; TRBD2 might be the D (6 bases). V was shortened by 3 bases and J by 7 bases, with 13 bases between the two germline ends. The CDR3 spans 14 residues. Germline CDR1 reads SGHTA; CDR2 reads FQGNSA.

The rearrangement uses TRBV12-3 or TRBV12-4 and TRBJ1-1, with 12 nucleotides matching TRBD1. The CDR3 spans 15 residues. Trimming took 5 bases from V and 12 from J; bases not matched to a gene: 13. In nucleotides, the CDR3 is TGTGCCAGCAGTCAGCGGGGGGACAGGGGGCCTGCACCTTTCTTT. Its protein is CASSQRGDRGPAPFF.